The clone carrying this T cell receptor (beta chain) was seen just once. Its antigen remains unknown. V was cut by 7 bases and J by 1 base, with 12 bases left in between. Germline values: CDR1 SGDLS, CDR2 YYNGEE. CDR3 size: 14 residues. This sample was taken from a study of T-cell memory formation after mild COVID-19. General study findings and limits: Pre-infection memory showed some responding clones, and this suggested that cross-reactive memory joined.

TCRdb re-called the 5' RACE reads with MiXCR, one entry per CDR3 protein. The sample yields around 450,000 distinct CDR3 sequences, 20% to 25% seen once. The J gene is TRBJ1-3, the V gene TRBV9, with D hard to call. This TCR came from an adult woman who had mild COVID-19 (a few samples of this study predate the infection). Cell type and time point are not known. What was sequenced was PBMCs or a T cell subset sorted from them (not recorded which). The CDR3 DNA sequence: TGTGCCAGCTCGAACGGGAAGTCTGGAAACACCATATATTTT. Its translation is CASSNGKSGNTIYF.